Each of the 29 T cell receptor beta chains below was sequenced from the same sample in a study of T cells after yellow fever vaccination. TCRdb processed the 5' RACE reads anew with MiXCR; each CDR3 protein has one entry. This sample has about 85,000 distinct CDR3 sequences, with roughly 13% found just once. This material consisted of CD8+ T cells not binding an NS4B(214-222) dextramer, sorted from PBMCs, taken approximately 20 days after the first yellow fever vaccination. All receptors derive from a man between 18 and 35 years old who received the YFV17D yellow fever vaccine.

V is TRBV28 and J is TRBJ2-7; 10 bases align to TRBD1. Looked up from germline, CDR1 is MDHEN and CDR2 is SYDVKM. CDR3 length: 13 residues. Trimming cost V 6 bases and J 6 bases; bases outside gene matches: 5. The CDR3 sequence is CASSRQGAGEQYV. CDR3 DNA sequence: TGTGCCAGCAGCAGACAGGGGGCGGGCGAGCAGTACGTC.

The genes are TRBV11-3 and TRBJ2-5; 9 bases line up with TRBD1. J lost 4 bases, V lost 5 bases, and 11 bases had no gene match. This CDR3 comprises 16 residues. Per the germline V gene, CDR1 is SGHNT and CDR2 is YENEEA. CDR3 sequence reads: CASSPAGTGRGETQYF. The CDR3 nucleotides read TGTGCCAGCAGCCCCGCCGGGACAGGGAGAGGAGAGACCCAGTACTTC.

The chain has TRBV24-1 and TRBJ1-4; no clear D. The length of the CDR3 is 13 residues. V shed 5 bases and J shed 6 bases, with 9 bases lying between them. Germline loops: CDR1 KGHDR, CDR2 SFDVKD. This chain's CDR3 is CATSGTDHEKLFF. CDR3 coding DNA: TGTGCCACCAGTGGGACGGATCATGAAAAACTGTTTTTT.

This chain connects TRBV7-2 to TRBJ2-7; D is perhaps TRBD2 (5 bases). The CDR3 has 14 residues. Trimming pared 2 bases from V and 3 bases from J, leaving 11 bases between. Germline-derived CDR1 and CDR2 are SGHTA and FQGNSA. The CDR3 protein is CASSLLGTSYEQYF. CDR3 nucleotide sequence: TGTGCCAGCAGCTTACTGGGCACTAGCTACGAGCAGTACTTC.

This clonotype showed up just a few times. The gene calls are TRBV7-8 and TRBJ1-5; D perhaps matches TRBD1 (5 bases). This CDR3 spans 13 amino acids. Per the germline V gene, CDR1 is SGHVS and CDR2 is FQNEAQ. V lost 6 bases to trimming and J lost 3 bases, with 9 bases between them. CDR3 amino acids: CASRDTINQPQHF. CDR3 nucleotide sequence: TGTGCCAGCAGGGACACAATCAATCAGCCCCAGCATTTT.

The gene calls are TRBV4-1 and TRBJ1-5, with no clear D. Germline CDR1 and CDR2: MGHRA and YSYEKL. The CDR3 has 13 amino acids. Trimming stripped 0 bases from V and 4 bases from J, with 4 bases between. CDR3: CASSQDPNQPQHF. In DNA, the CDR3 is TGCGCCAGCAGCCAAGATCCGAATCAGCCCCAGCATTTT.

The V call is TRBV6-2 or TRBV6-3, the J call TRBJ2-7, with TRBD1 as a possible D gene (5 bases). CDR3 length equals 14 residues. The V gene's germline CDR1 is MNHEY and CDR2 SVGEGT. V was clipped by 0 bases and J by 4 bases, with 10 bases between them. CDR3 amino acids: CASSYSIQGYEQYV. The CDR3 bases are TGTGCCAGCAGTTACTCGATCCAGGGATACGAGCAGTACGTC.

With respect to this clonotype: A single base separates this from a much larger clone, so it may be a read error. The chain is built from TRBV6-2 or TRBV6-3 and TRBJ2-3; a possible D gene is TRBD1 (6 bases). CDR1 MNHEY and CDR2 SVGEGT come from the germline V gene. CDR3 length equals 15 residues. The CDR3 reads CVSSYEGGTPGTQYF. In DNA, the CDR3 is TGTGTCAGCAGTTACGAAGGGGGAACCCCAGGGACGCAGTATTTT.

This clonotype turned up a few times. J is TRBJ2-3 and V is TRBV11-1; D uncertain. There are 16 residues in the CDR3. Germline lookup yields CDR1 SGHAT and CDR2 FQDESV (reference sequence). V was cut by 0 bases and J by 1 base, with 11 bases left in between. CDR3 nucleotides: TGTGCCAGCAGCTTAGCGCCAAGGATACGCACAGATACGCAGTATTTT. Amino acid sequence: CASSLAPRIRTDTQYF.

In its sample, this clonotype was seen a few times. This rearrangement joins TRBV2 to TRBJ1-5, with TRBD1 as a possible D gene (6 bases). V dropped 4 bases and J dropped 3 bases, with 16 bases sitting between them. This CDR3 spans 16 amino acids. From germline, CDR1 is SNHLY and CDR2 FYNNEI. CDR3 in DNA: TGTGCCAGCAGTGCAAGCGGGGGCAGGCCCAATCAGCCCCAGCATTTT. Protein sequence: CASSASGGRPNQPQHF.

This clonotype appeared many times. V and J are TRBV6-2 or TRBV6-3 and TRBJ2-7, with D hard to call. In germline, CDR1 is MNHEY, CDR2 SVGEGT. Trimming removed 2 bases at V and 0 bases at J, with 5 bases between. The CDR3 contains 13 residues. The CDR3 nucleotides are TGTGCCAGCAGTTACACGAGCTCCTACGAGCAGTACTTC. This codes for CASSYTSSYEQYF.

The V gene is TRBV4-1, the J gene TRBJ2-7; 9 bases fit TRBD2. The CDR3 runs 14 residues. Germline loops: CDR1 MGHRA, CDR2 YSYEKL. With 2 bases clipped from V and 4 bases from J, the junction kept 3 bases outside the gene matches. The CDR3 DNA follows: TGCGCCAGCAGCCAATTAGCGGGGGCATACGAGCAGTACGTC. This codes for CASSQLAGAYEQYV.

This clonotype appeared a few times. V gene TRBV4-1 combines with J gene TRBJ1-2; D unclear. Trimming took off 0 bases at V and 7 bases at J, with 18 bases between the two ends. Germline CDR1 is MGHRA and CDR2 is YSYEKL. This CDR3 comprises 16 residues. The CDR3 reads CASSQETQTLYSGYTF. As DNA, the CDR3 is TGCGCCAGCAGCCAAGAAACTCAAACCCTCTACTCTGGCTACACCTTC.

The CDR3 reads CASSLLEGYTF. Here the CDR3 DNA reads TGTGCCAGCAGTCTACTCGAGGGCTACACCTTC. This sequence joins TRBV12-3 or TRBV12-4 and TRBJ1-2; D is uncertain. The CDR3 is 11 residues long. The V gene lost 5 bases and the J gene lost 8 bases, with 9 bases spanning the gap.

The J gene is TRBJ2-3, the V gene TRBV20-1, with TRBD2 as a possible D gene (5 bases). The CDR3 runs 15 residues. The germline V gene has CDR1 DFQATT and CDR2 SNEGSKA (reference sequence). The germline V and J ends were trimmed by 6 bases and 4 bases, with 20 bases remaining between them. CDR3 sequence: CSAPPGGLVADTQYF. In DNA, the CDR3 is TGCAGTGCACCACCCGGCGGGCTAGTCGCAGATACGCAGTATTTT.

The rearrangement joins TRBV7-9 to TRBJ2-1; D gene uncertain. V shed 3 bases and J shed 8 bases, with 5 bases lying between them. The CDR3 consists of 11 residues. Germline loops: CDR1 SEHNR, CDR2 FQNEAQ (reference sequence). This chain's CDR3 is CASSLGDEQFF. In DNA form, the CDR3 reads TGTGCCAGCAGCTTGGGTGATGAGCAGTTCTTC.

Only a few counts were recorded for this clonotype. The V call is TRBV9, the J call TRBJ1-3, with unresolved D. Between the trimmed V and J ends, which lost 0 bases and 2 bases, there was a span of 15 bases. Germline-derived CDR1 and CDR2 are SGDLS and YYNGEE. The CDR3 runs 17 residues. CDR3 nucleotides: TGTGCCAGCAGCGTAGGCATCCGCCGGGAGGCTGGAAACACCATATATTTT. Its translation is CASSVGIRREAGNTIYF.

This clonotype appeared a few times. This chain joins TRBV20-1 and TRBJ2-1; D remains unclear. Germline lookup yields CDR1 DFQATT and CDR2 SNEGSKA (reference sequence). V was shortened by 5 bases and J by 3 bases, with 11 bases between the two germline ends. This CDR3 region has 13 residues. The CDR3 is CSAHSADYNEQFF. The CDR3 DNA is TGCAGTGCTCACTCGGCAGACTACAATGAGCAGTTCTTC.

This clonotype showed up just a few times. The CDR3 sequence is CASSEYRGYSYGYTF. Here the CDR3 DNA reads TGTGCCAGCAGCGAGTACAGGGGGTACAGCTATGGCTACACCTTC. The chain couples TRBV7-9 to TRBJ1-2; 8 bases align to TRBD1. Unmatched junction bases numbered 9, after V lost 5 bases and J lost 4 bases. This CDR3 has 15 amino acids. Germline-derived CDR1 and CDR2 are SEHNR and FQNEAQ (reference sequence).

This chain joins TRBV4-1 and TRBJ1-5; weak D call: TRBD1 (5 bases). CDR1 and CDR2 (germline): MGHRA, YSYEKL. This CDR3 is built from 14 residues. With 0 bases removed from V and 8 bases from J, the gap between germline ends came to 11 bases. The CDR3 DNA sequence: TGCGCCAGCAGCCAAGAGGCTCGAGGGGAGCCCCAGCATTTT. Translating gives CASSQEARGEPQHF.

This clonotype was counted between two and nine times. The V call is TRBV10-3, the J call TRBJ1-3, with D unclear. The CDR3 runs 12 residues. The V gene lost 8 bases and the J gene lost 0 bases, with 5 bases spanning the gap. Per the germline V gene, CDR1 is ENHRY and CDR2 is SYGVKD. CDR3 in DNA: TGTGCCATCGGAGGCTCTGGAAACACCATATATTTT. Its protein product is CAIGGSGNTIYF.

The chain has TRBV6-1 and TRBJ2-1; TRBD2 might be the D (5 bases). Trimming pared 6 bases from V and 0 bases from J, leaving 12 bases between. The CDR3 contains 15 residues. CDR1 MNHNS and CDR2 SASEGT come from the germline V gene. The CDR3 here is CASSHLAGSYNEQFF. CDR3 nucleotide sequence: TGTGCCAGCAGCCACCTGGCGGGCTCCTACAATGAGCAGTTCTTC.

CDR3 region: CASRGLAGSYNEQYF. The CDR3, as DNA: TGTGCCAGCAGGGGACTAGCGGGCTCCTACAATGAGCAGTACTTC. The chain recombines TRBV12-3 or TRBV12-4 with TRBJ2-1, with 12 bases aligning to TRBD2. The J call may not be correct, given that the DNA end is closer to TRBJ2-7. This CDR3 spans 15 amino acids.

The chain has TRBV10-3 and TRBJ2-6; unclear D gene. The germline gives CDR1 ENHRY, CDR2 SYGVKD. The CDR3 totals 15 residues. V was clipped by 11 bases and J by 0 bases, with 14 bases between them. CDR3: CASQQGFSGANVLTF. In nucleotides, the CDR3 is TGTGCCTCGCAGCAAGGGTTCTCTGGGGCCAACGTCCTGACTTTC.

This clonotype showed up just a few times. V usage is TRBV5-1 and J usage is TRBJ2-1; D call uncertain. CDR1 and CDR2 from the germline V gene are SGHRS and YFSETQ. The CDR3 extends over 14 amino acids. Trimming removed 1 base from V and 9 bases from J, with 14 bases in between. The CDR3 here is CASSLTPMLGEQFF. Here the CDR3 DNA reads TGCGCCAGCAGCTTGACCCCGATGCTCGGTGAGCAGTTCTTC.

This chain uses TRBV6-1 with TRBJ1-5, with TRBD1 as a possible D gene (6 bases). The ends were cut back, 6 bases at V and 0 bases at J, with 15 bases in the middle. The CDR3 has 16 residues. Germline V gene sequence: CDR1 MNHNS, CDR2 SASEGT. Here the CDR3 reads CASSPRTAYSNQPQHF. The CDR3 coding sequence is TGTGCCAGCAGCCCTAGGACAGCCTATAGCAATCAGCCCCAGCATTTT.

The chain recombines TRBV10-2 with TRBJ2-3; unclear D gene. This CDR3 is 16 amino acids long. V was shortened by 2 bases and J by 6 bases, with 18 bases between the two germline ends. From germline, CDR1 is WSHSY and CDR2 SAAADI. The CDR3 loop is CASSEATELLSDTQYF. The CDR3 region has the DNA TGCGCCAGCAGTGAGGCCACAGAGCTCCTGTCCGATACGCAGTATTTT.

The rearrangement uses TRBV13 and TRBJ1-2; 8 bases line up with TRBD1. Per germline, CDR1 PRHDT and CDR2 FYEKMQ (reference sequence). J was trimmed by 4 bases and V by 4 bases; bases with no gene match: 5. The CDR3 covers 14 residues. DNA for the CDR3: TGTGCCAGCAGCTCTTTGGGACAGGCCTATGGCTACACCTTC. This encodes CASSSLGQAYGYTF.

This clonotype came up many times. CDR3 amino acids: CASSLDSPTDTQYF. The CDR3, as DNA: TGTGCCAGCAGCCTAGACTCCCCAACAGATACGCAGTATTTT. The genes are TRBV9 and TRBJ2-3; D remains ambiguous. V was clipped by 4 bases and J by 3 bases, with 12 bases between them. Germline CDR1 is SGDLS and CDR2 is YYNGEE. CDR3 length: 14 residues.